There are a few counts of the clone carrying this T cell receptor beta chain. The data were obtained in a study of blood T cells in healthy people across ages. The germline V and J ends were trimmed by 1 base and 0 bases, with 12 bases remaining between them. This CDR3 spans 16 amino acids. Germline CDR1 reads SEHNR; CDR2 reads FQNEAQ (reference sequence). A second PCR, run for about 6 to 11 cycles, used a sample-barcoded 5' primer plus a J-beta primer mix. Each CDR3 protein is one row after TCRdb ran MiXCR on the 5' RACE reads. The sample lists over 700,000 distinct CDR3 sequences; less than 70% were seen once.

This sequence was found in a man aged 80 or over in good health. The source material was blood. The V call is TRBV7-9, the J call TRBJ1-1; tentatively, D is TRBD1 (5 bases). CDR3 in DNA: TGTGCCAGCAGCTTAGGGGGACCGGCCATGAACACTGAAGCTTTCTTT. It is translated as CASSLGGPAMNTEAFF.